Below, 10 T cell receptor beta chains from the same sample are listed, as sequenced in a study of T cell repertoires in cytomegalovirus infection. TCRdb re-called the reads through MiXCR, storing one row per CDR3 protein. The repertoire includes some 200,000 distinct CDR3 sequences, approximately 19% of them detected once, and just under 3% sits in the top ten. Sequencing was carried out using PBMCs. The receptors derive from a human donor in good health (CMV status not recorded). Some clones in this sample may be carry-over from other donors' samples.

The rearrangement uses TRBV2 and TRBJ2-3, with D possibly being TRBD1 or TRBD2 (6 bases each). The CDR3 extends over 13 amino acids. V was cut by 9 bases and J by 5 bases, with 15 bases left in between. Per germline, CDR1 SNHLY and CDR2 FYNNEI. This CDR3 is CASGDRGQDTQYF. CDR3 DNA sequence: TGTGCCAGTGGAGATCGGGGGCAAGATACGCAGTATTTT.

The chain uses TRBV6-8 and TRBJ2-1; D gene uncertain. The V and J ends lost 2 bases and 4 bases respectively, with 6 bases between them. Germline CDR1 reads MNHGY; CDR2 reads SAAAGT. The CDR3 is 13 amino acids. For the CDR3, the DNA is TGTGCCAGCAGTTACAGAGAGTACAATGAGCAGTTCTTC. Translation gives CASSYREYNEQFF.

This clonotype was counted only a few times. This chain connects TRBV7-8 to TRBJ1-1, with TRBD1 as a possible D gene (6 bases). Germline V gene sequence: CDR1 SGHVS, CDR2 FQNEAQ. This CDR3 comprises 15 residues. V lost 2 bases to trimming and J lost 0 bases, with 10 bases between them. DNA for the CDR3: TGTGCCAGCAGCTTACATGGGACACTGAACACTGAAGCTTTCTTT. It specifies CASSLHGTLNTEAFF.

This chain uses TRBV28 with TRBJ2-3; 14 nucleotides match TRBD2. J gave up 4 bases and V 6 bases, and 9 bases lay outside the gene matches. This CDR3 contains 17 residues. In germline, CDR1 is MDHEN, CDR2 SYDVKM. CDR3 nucleotides: TGTGCCAGCAGCGACGCGGGACTAGCGGGAGCTTCAGATACGCAGTATTTT. This gives the protein CASSDAGLAGASDTQYF.

This rearrangement joins TRBV6-5 to TRBJ1-1; 7 nucleotides agree with TRBD1. Germline V gene data show CDR1 as MNHEY and CDR2 as SVGAGI. The CDR3 runs to 14 residues. After removal of 0 bases from V and 5 bases from J, the junction contained 3 bases not matched to a gene. The CDR3 loop reads CASSYSDRATEAFF. The CDR3 nucleotides read TGTGCCAGCAGTTACTCCGACAGGGCGACTGAAGCTTTCTTT.

The chain employs TRBV12-3 or TRBV12-4 and TRBJ2-1; D is unresolved. The CDR3 is 12 amino acids. Trimming removed 3 bases from V and 4 bases from J, with 4 bases in between. The CDR3 DNA sequence: TGTGCCAGCAGTTTCCCTTACAATGAGCAGTTCTTC. Amino acid sequence: CASSFPYNEQFF.

This clonotype came up a few times. The chain carries TRBV7-9 and TRBJ2-2; perhaps TRBD2 as D (6 bases). CDR3 length: 14 amino acids. V gave up 4 bases and J gave up 3 bases, with 9 bases separating them. Germline lookup yields CDR1 SEHNR and CDR2 FQNEAQ (reference sequence). DNA for the CDR3: TGTGCCAGCAGCTACGGGACTTACACCGGGGAGCTGTTTTTT. It codes for CASSYGTYTGELFF.

This clonotype was recorded many times. The CDR3 region is CASSLGGAVGETQYF. The CDR3 DNA sequence: TGTGCCAGCAGCTTGGGGGGGGCGGTAGGGGAGACCCAGTACTTC. The V and J genes are TRBV7-8 and TRBJ2-5; TRBD2 might be the D (7 bases). Per germline, CDR1 SGHVS and CDR2 FQNEAQ. The V and J ends lost 3 bases and 5 bases respectively, with 16 bases between them. This CDR3 has 15 residues.

The gene calls are TRBV20-1 and TRBJ2-4; 8 bases are shared with TRBD2. The CDR3 is made up of 15 amino acids. J gave up 2 bases and V 6 bases, and 9 bases lay outside the gene matches. Per the germline V gene, CDR1 is DFQATT and CDR2 is SNEGSKA (reference sequence). CDR3 loop: CSAVSGSTTKNIQYF. In nucleotides, the CDR3 is TGCAGTGCCGTCAGCGGGAGTACTACCAAAAACATTCAGTACTTC.

The chain combines TRBV19 with TRBJ2-7; D may be TRBD1 (5 bases). There are 14 residues in the CDR3. CDR1 LNHDA and CDR2 SQIVND come from the germline V gene (reference sequence). V lost 1 base and J lost 2, with 9 bases in between. CDR3 loop: CASSIVYRTYEQYF. CDR3 nucleotide sequence: TGTGCCAGTAGTATAGTCTACAGGACCTACGAGCAGTACTTC.